There are a few counts of the clone carrying this T cell receptor (beta chain). Its cognate antigen is unknown. Germline V gives CDR1 SGHTS, CDR2 YDEGEE. Trimming removed 0 bases from V and 9 bases from J, with 7 bases in between. This CDR3 is 12 amino acids long. The table came from immunoSEQ multiplex PCR; TCRdb's copy has only in-frame clones and leaves some out. The sample has fewer than 200,000 clones; 91% are singletons. This sample was included in a study of cytomegalovirus exposure and HLA in healthy donors. General study results and limits: It was confirmed in vitro that a few of the CMV-associated chains were specific for CMV antigens. Cytomegalovirus association was assigned to more than 150 TCR beta chains.

The chain uses TRBV5-8 and TRBJ1-5, with unresolved D. Sequencing was done on a sample of PBMCs. This receptor was obtained from a woman under 30 in good health and CMV-seropositive. The CDR3 region has the DNA TGTGCCAGCAGCTTGGAGCCGCCGCCCCAGCATTTT. This translates into CASSLEPPPQHF.